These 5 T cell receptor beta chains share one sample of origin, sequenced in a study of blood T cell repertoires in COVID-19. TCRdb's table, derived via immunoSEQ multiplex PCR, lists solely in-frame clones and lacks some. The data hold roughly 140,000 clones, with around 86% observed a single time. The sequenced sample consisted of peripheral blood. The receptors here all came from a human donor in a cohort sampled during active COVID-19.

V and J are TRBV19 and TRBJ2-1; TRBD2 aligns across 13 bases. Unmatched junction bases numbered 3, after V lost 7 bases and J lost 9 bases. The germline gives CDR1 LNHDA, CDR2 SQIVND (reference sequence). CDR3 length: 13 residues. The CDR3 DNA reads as TGTGCCAGTACCACTAGCGGGAGGGCTGAGCAGTTCTTC. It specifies CASTTSGRAEQFF.

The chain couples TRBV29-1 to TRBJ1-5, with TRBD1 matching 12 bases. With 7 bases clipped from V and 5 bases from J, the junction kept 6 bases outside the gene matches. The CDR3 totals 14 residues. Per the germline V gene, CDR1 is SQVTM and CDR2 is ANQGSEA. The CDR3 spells CSARDRGRDQPQHF. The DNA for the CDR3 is TGCAGCGCCCGGGACAGGGGGCGAGATCAGCCCCAGCATTTT.

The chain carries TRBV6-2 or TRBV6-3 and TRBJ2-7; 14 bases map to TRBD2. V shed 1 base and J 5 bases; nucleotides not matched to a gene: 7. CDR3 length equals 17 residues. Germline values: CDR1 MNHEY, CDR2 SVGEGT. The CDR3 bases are TGTGCCAGCAGTTACTTTGGGACTAGCGGGAGAGCCCACGAGCAGTACTTC. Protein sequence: CASSYFGTSGRAHEQYF.

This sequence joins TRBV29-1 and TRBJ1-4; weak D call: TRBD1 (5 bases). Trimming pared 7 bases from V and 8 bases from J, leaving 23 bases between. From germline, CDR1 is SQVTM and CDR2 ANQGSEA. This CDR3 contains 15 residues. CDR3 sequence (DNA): TGCAGCGGTGCCGCGCAGGGTTCTTATGGCGAAAAACTGTTTTTT. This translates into CSGAAQGSYGEKLFF.

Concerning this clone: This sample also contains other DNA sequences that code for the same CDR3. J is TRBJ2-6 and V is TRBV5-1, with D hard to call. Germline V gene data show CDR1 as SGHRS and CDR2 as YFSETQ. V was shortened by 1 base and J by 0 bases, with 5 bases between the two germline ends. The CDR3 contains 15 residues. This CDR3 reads CASSLLASGANVLTF. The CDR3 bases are TGCGCCAGCAGCTTGTTGGCCTCTGGGGCCAACGTCCTGACTTTC.